This TCR beta chain was recorded in a study of cytomegalovirus exposure and HLA in healthy donors. It was with 60 Vbeta and 13 Jbeta primers that the PCR ran. Some clones are missing from TCRdb's copy, which holds only in-frame ones; the method was immunoSEQ multiplex PCR. The repertoire shows 70,000 or so clones; the top ten hold about 0.82%. The V end lost 2 bases, the J end lost 2 bases, and 13 bases lay between the germline ends. Germline lookup yields CDR1 SGHNT and CDR2 YYREEE (reference sequence). The CDR3 is made up of 15 amino acids. The chain is built from TRBV5-4 and TRBJ1-1; possibly TRBD1 for D (5 bases). The sequenced material came from PBMCs. The source is a boy younger than 18 in good health and CMV-seronegative. As DNA, the CDR3 is TGTGCCAGCAGCTTTGCCAGGGCTTCAAACACTGAAGCTTTCTTT. This codes for CASSFARASNTEAFF.